What follows is one T cell receptor beta chain and its context. Which antigen it targets is not known. One base away there is no much larger clone; base qualities are not given. This entry comes from a study of blood T cell repertoires in COVID-19 (dated by TCRdb to about 2020). In the study overall: Samples covering the acute and convalescent phases of COVID-19 were provided by collaborators in the United States, Italy and Spain. The samples were drawn from the first 160 participants of the ongoing ImmuneRACE study and from 1,254 subjects provided by 6 global collaborators. Sample metadata almost always included a de-identified subject ID, COVID-19 status, age in years and sex. The repertoires were made available in a free public database intended to serve as a resource for research on the immune response to SARS-CoV-2. HLA class I and class II types, where available, came from metadata supplied by the sample provider rather than from assay-based typing. The material from the prospective study consisted of cDNA or gDNA derived from T cells, B-cell-depleted T cells, or PBMCs. Subjects who had been exposed to COVID-19, were actively infected with it, or had recovered from it provided the deeply sampled blood TCRbeta repertoires that made up the dataset. Broader findings and caveats from the paper: Clinical and demographic metadata were provided uncurated, with the amount varying by source and participant.

TCRbeta CDR3 regions were amplified from genomic DNA using the immunoSEQ Assay, a bias-controlled multiplex PCR. The authors' analysis ran thus. The number of nucleated cells in each sample was estimated by amplification of reference gene primers within the assay. To quantify the absolute abundance of each unique TCRbeta CDR3 rearrangement, sequence reads were collapsed and filtered. For each sample, productive Simpson clonality was calculated by taking the square root of Simpson's diversity index across productive rearrangements. TCRdb retrieved this table from immuneACCESS and kept in-frame rearrangements only. Not all clones are present; in checked studies, unresolved V genes account for under half, and no reason is known for the remainder. D and trimming come from the DNA, and the V and J calls and clone size come from that table. For this sample the table gives about 230,000 clones, of which around 88% were detected only once. 2.5% of the sample is taken by the ten largest.

Reading the germline V gene gives CDR1 SGHTA and CDR2 FQGNSA. The CDR3 goes from the cysteine to the phenylalanine over 15 residues. Only the CDR3 part of the read is kept: 45 bases, read in frame from the first base. Germline trimming: 5 bases from V, 4 bases from J; junction bases outside gene matches: 6. Participants in the prospective study were aged about 18 to 89 years, lived in about two dozen United States geographic areas, and enrolled through a virtual design. In the prospective study, cohorts were assigned on the basis of participant-reported clinical history obtained from a screening survey and a study questionnaire. Each participant in the prospective study had whole blood, serum and a nasopharyngeal or oropharyngeal swab collected by mobile phlebotomists. Prospective study participants could optionally give additional blood draws and questionnaires over an approximately two-month period. Before DNA extraction, prospective study blood samples were shipped either frozen or at room temperature.

The clonotype originates from a middle-aged woman with acute COVID-19. Sequencing was carried out using PBMCs or T cells enriched from blood (not recorded which). The chain couples TRBV7-2 to TRBJ2-2, with 8 junctional bases fitting TRBD1. The nucleotide sequence is TGTGCCAGCAGCCTCCACGGGACAGGCACCGGGGAGCTGTTTTTT. This sequence encodes CASSLHGTGTGELFF.